The 13 T cell receptor beta chains given below trace back to one sample, sequenced in a study of T cell changes during pregnancy in multiple sclerosis. TCRdb keeps only in-frame clones here, not all; method: immunoSEQ multiplex PCR. This repertoire shows some 96,000 clones, about 90% found once; its top ten account for approximately 2%. This sample comprised peripheral blood, obtained after pregnancy. The receptors originated from a female donor with multiple sclerosis, enrolled in a pregnancy study.

V and J are TRBV5-6 and TRBJ2-3, with 8 bases that match TRBD2. The CDR3 is made up of 16 amino acids. Germline-derived CDR1 and CDR2 are SGHDT and YYEEEE. V trimming: 0 bases; J trimming: 1 base; junction bases outside the gene matches: 4. The CDR3 sequence is CASSLERGLGTDTQYF. The CDR3 nucleotides are TGTGCCAGCAGCTTGGAGCGGGGGCTCGGCACAGATACGCAGTATTTT. Full variable domain (remainder filled in from reference TRBV5-6 and TRBJ2-3): DAGVTQSPTHLIKTRGQQVTLRCSPKSGHDTVSWYQQALGQGPQFIFQYYEEEERQRGNFPDRFSGHQFPNYSSELNVNALLLGDSALYLCASSLERGLGTDTQYFGPGTRLTVL.

J is TRBJ2-2 and V is TRBV7-9, with 8 positions matching TRBD2. The germline V gene has CDR1 SEHNR and CDR2 FQNEAQ (reference sequence). V shed 8 bases, J shed 0 bases, and the junction held 8 bases outside the gene matches. The CDR3 sequence is 16 residues long. CDR3 DNA sequence: TGTGCCAGCCTTAGGGCGGGGGGTGCGAACACCGGGGAGCTGTTTTTT. It yields the protein CASLRAGGANTGELFF. Drawing the rest from reference TRBV7-9 and TRBJ2-2, the complete variable domain is DTGVSQNPRHKITKRGQNVTFRCDPISEHNRLYWYRQTLGQGPEFLTYFQNEAQLEKSRLLSDRFSAERPKGSFSTLEIQRTEQGDSAMYLCASLRAGGANTGELFFGEGSRLTVL.

The chain recombines TRBV7-3 with TRBJ2-1; the D is unclear. Germline V gene lookup returns CDR1 SGHTA and CDR2 FQGTGA. Trimming left V 1 base short and J 6 bases short, with 10 bases between. The CDR3 has 14 residues. CDR3 nucleotides: TGTGCCAGCAGCTTAAGCCCCGGTAGCAATGAGCAGTTCTTC. It codes for CASSLSPGSNEQFF.

The CDR3 region is CASSGRTSVSSYEQYF. The CDR3 DNA reads TGTGCCAGCAGCGGCCGGACTAGCGTGAGCTCCTACGAGCAGTACTTC. The rearrangement uses TRBV5-6 and TRBJ2-7, with 9 bases that match TRBD2. V was pared by 4 bases and J by 0 bases, with 8 bases of the junction left unmatched. This CDR3 contains 16 residues. Germline V CDR1 and CDR2: SGHDT, YYEEEE.

This rearrangement joins TRBV2 to TRBJ2-7; 9 nucleotides line up with TRBD1. Trimming removed 3 bases from V and 7 bases from J; junction bases left unmatched: 7. Germline CDR1 SNHLY, CDR2 FYNNEI. This CDR3 is 14 amino acids long. The CDR3 sequence is CASSEQQGAREQYF. Here the CDR3 DNA reads TGTGCCAGCAGTGAGCAACAGGGGGCGCGGGAGCAGTACTTC.

The chain carries TRBV2 and TRBJ2-3; 9 bases fit TRBD2. Looked up from germline, CDR1 is SNHLY and CDR2 is FYNNEI. CDR3 size: 16 residues. Trimming removed 7 bases from V and 2 bases from J; junction bases left unmatched: 10. The CDR3: CASTRRASGATDTQYF. CDR3 nucleotides: TGTGCCAGCACCCGAAGGGCTAGCGGGGCCACAGATACGCAGTATTTT.

V gene TRBV19 combines with J gene TRBJ2-1; 12 positions agree with TRBD2. CDR1 and CDR2 from the germline V gene are LNHDA and SQIVND (reference sequence). V lost 5 bases, J lost 7 bases, and 12 bases stayed unmatched. The CDR3 runs to 17 residues. In DNA form, the CDR3 reads TGTGCCAGTAGTCGGCGGACTAGCGGGACCGGTGGGAATGAGCAGTTCTTC. Translating gives CASSRRTSGTGGNEQFF.

The chain recombines TRBV19 with TRBJ2-1, with a tentative D call TRBD2 (6 bases). Trimming took 6 bases from V and 0 from J, leaving 15 bases between them. The germline gives CDR1 LNHDA, CDR2 SQIVND (reference sequence). The CDR3 covers 16 residues. The CDR3 DNA sequence: TGTGCCAGTAGCGGGAGCAACCCGAGCTCCTACAATGAGCAGTTCTTC. It yields the protein CASSGSNPSSYNEQFF. Drawing the rest from reference TRBV19 and TRBJ2-1, the complete variable domain is DGGITQSPKYLFRKEGQNVTLSCEQNLNHDAMYWYRQDPGQGLRLIYYSQIVNDFQKGDIAEGYSVSREKKESFPLTVTSAQKNPTAFYLCASSGSNPSSYNEQFFGPGTRLTVL.

The chain couples TRBV28 to TRBJ2-5, with TRBD2 matching 8 bases. CDR3 size: 16 residues. The junction had 8 bases not matched to a gene; V was cut back by 5 bases and J by 0 bases. Germline V gene sequence: CDR1 MDHEN, CDR2 SYDVKM. The CDR3 DNA reads as TGTGCCAGCAGTCTCCGGACTAGCAGATACCAAGAGACCCAGTACTTC. Translation gives CASSLRTSRYQETQYF.

In its sample, this clone was seen a few times. This chain joins TRBV27 and TRBJ1-6; D unresolved. From germline, CDR1 is MNHEY and CDR2 SMNVEV (reference sequence). The CDR3 length is 13 residues. V gave up 6 bases and J gave up 6 bases, with 9 bases separating them. This CDR3 reads CASRSTLNSPLHF. The CDR3 nucleotides are TGTGCCAGCAGAAGTACTCTTAATTCACCCCTCCACTTT.

This CDR3 is CASSSKTSGYEQYF. The CDR3 region has the DNA TGCGCCAGCAGCTCCAAGACTAGCGGCTACGAGCAGTACTTC. The chain is built from TRBV5-1 and TRBJ2-7; 9 nucleotides line up with TRBD2. This CDR3 is 14 amino acids long. After removal of 3 bases from V and 3 bases from J, the junction contained 4 bases not matched to a gene. Germline assignment: CDR1 SGHRS and CDR2 YFSETQ.

In this sample, this clone turned up once. CDR3 protein: CASSRRLAGTYEQYF. CDR3 in DNA: TGTGCCAGCAGCCGTAGACTAGCGGGGACCTACGAGCAGTACTTC. The chain uses TRBV11-1 and TRBJ2-7, with 11 bases fitting TRBD2. Losses at the gene ends were 5 bases for V and 2 bases for J; bases not matched to a gene: 5. The CDR3 spans 15 residues. CDR1 and CDR2 (germline): SGHAT, FQDESV (reference sequence).

Comment on this clone: At one end the junction does not follow the germline gene, possibly because of a read error. The chain uses TRBV29-1 and TRBJ1-1; D unresolved. Germline V lookup: CDR1 SQVTM, CDR2 ANQGSEA. The CDR3 is made up of 12 amino acids. CDR3 DNA: TGCAGCGTTAAAGGTGAGGAACCATCCCGTATTTTT. It yields the protein CSVKGEEPSRIF.